This T cell receptor beta chain was observed in a study of CD8 T cells in Susac syndrome (dated by TCRdb to the late 2010s). Looking at the study overall: Whether CD8+ T cell activation and differentiation in Susac syndrome was antigen driven was tested using repertoire sequencing. CD8+ T cell repertoire clonality was compared between fewer than 13 healthy donors, around 14 Susac syndrome patients and roughly 15 multiple sclerosis patients.

The CDR1 and CDR2 encoded by the germline V gene are SQVTM and ANQGSEA. The CDR3 spans 14 residues, from the cysteine through the phenylalanine. Here the CDR3 DNA is all that survives: 42 bases in frame from base 1. V has 7 bases trimmed and J has 3 bases trimmed; junction bases matching no gene number 9. This clonotype showed up just once. Its antigen remains undetermined. No base quality values were provided; no much bigger clone lies one nucleotide off. One read provides weak support. Findings and caveats that apply to the study as a whole: The number of individuals in the TCR sequencing and HLA analysis was acknowledged as relatively small.

RNA was extracted using the RNeasy kit, and roughly 0.45 to 1 microgram was reverse transcribed with random hexamers. TCR beta CDR3 regions were amplified with the immunoSEQ multiplex PCR assay covering 54 Vbeta and 13 Jbeta segments. PCR amplification bias was corrected using a synthetic template baseline for primer optimization and computational correction. In the paper's pipeline: Reads were annotated to V, D and J genes per IMGT and analyzed with immunoSEQ Analyzer, keeping only productive sequences. Clonality was calculated as one minus the Shannon entropy normalized by log2 of the number of productive unique sequences. For each patient and control, public and private clones were evaluated among the 100 most prevalent clones. Susac-specific clones were defined as absent from healthy and MS cohorts, 800 to 1,200 published viral clones and other ImmuneACCESS disease sequences. TCRdb passed the public sequencing reads through fastp at Q25 and MiXCR, retaining productive beta sequences. Rows merge per CDR3 protein into single entries with the most common DNA and genes. Here the V and J calls rest on TCRdb's processing, not on the authors' analysis. For this sample there are around 170,000 distinct CDR3 sequences; 90% to 95% appear just once. The ten largest clones capture 0.15% to 0.2% of the sample.

Peripheral blood CD8+ and CD4+ T cells from healthy donors, Susac syndrome patients and multiple sclerosis patients were profiled using high-throughput TCR beta sequencing. Multiple sclerosis controls were treatment-naive patients with stable or active relapsing-remitting disease fulfilling revised McDonald criteria. Bulk CD8+ and CD4+ T cells were purified by magnetic negative isolation, whereas CD8+ TEMRA cells were enriched by FACS. Blood was drawn into EDTA tubes, processed within 24 hours, and PBMCs were isolated by density gradient centrifugation. PBMCs destined for TCR sequencing were cryopreserved in liquid nitrogen and later thawed in a 37 °C water bath. The sorted or isolated CD4+, CD8+ and CD8+ TEMRA cells had a purity of 90% or higher.

The chain was built from TRBV29-1 and TRBJ2-3; TRBD2 agrees with 8 junctional bases. Material: CD8+ T cells from PBMCs. This clonotype was sampled from a human donor with multiple sclerosis. CDR3 loop: CSGDTGGRTDTQYF. The DNA is as follows: TGCAGCGGGGATACGGGGGGGCGTACAGATACGCAGTATTTT.